This T cell receptor (beta chain) was captured in a study of blood T cells in healthy people across ages. Study results and caveats: TCR beta diversity per million T cells fell roughly linearly with age. Estimates drawn from one million T cells were deemed to understate diversity.

The germline V gene has CDR1 SGHTA and CDR2 FQGNSA. The CDR3 covers 14 residues. V lost 3 bases, J lost 2 bases, and 1 base stayed unmatched. Together with a sample-barcoded 5' primer, a J-beta primer mix was included in a second PCR lasting about 6 to 11 cycles. TCRdb independently ran MiXCR on the 5' RACE reads; one entry per CDR3 protein. The sample consists of about 1.8 million distinct CDR3 sequences, approximately 50% of them appearing once. In its sample, this clonotype was seen a few times. Its antigen is as yet unknown. The sequencing sample was made of blood. The TCR was taken from a woman in her 40s in good health. This chain uses TRBV7-2 with TRBJ2-3; 8 bases match TRBD1. CDR3 in DNA: TGTGCCAGCAGCTTCAGGGGGCCCACAGATACGCAGTATTTT. This gives the protein CASSFRGPTDTQYF.